This entry describes one TCR beta chain. This clonotype was found a few times. This receptor's antigen is unknown. No base-level quality is on record; no much larger clone is a single base apart. The reads were generated on an Illumina NovaSeq 6000. TCRalpha and TCRbeta cDNA libraries were constructed by 5'RACE with constant-segment primers, with sample barcodes and unique molecular identifiers being introduced. RNA was extracted from every sample with Trizol reagent. The libraries were amplified in two PCR steps, and the second step added a second sample barcode and Illumina TruSeq adapters. Sequencing of libraries was performed on an Illumina NovaSeq with 2 x 150 bp paired-end reads. The paper's data handling went like this. The reads were demultiplexed and collapsed into UMI-guided consensus sequences using migec v1.2.7. With mixcr v2.1.11, UMI consensuses were aligned to TRA and TRB V and J templates and assembled into clonotypes. A clonotype was counted as expanded or contracted only when both edgeR and NoisET called the clonotype significant, with the noise models trained on biological replicates. For edgeR calls, a false discovery rate-adjusted p below 0.01 and a log2 fold-change threshold of 1 were applied. PCA with hierarchical clustering of max-normalized trajectories of the 1000 most abundant clonotypes was used as exploratory dynamics analysis. Separately sequenced CD4+ and CD8+ repertoires were used to assign a CD4 or CD8 phenotype to each responding clone. TCRdb passed the public sequencing reads through fastp at Q25 and MiXCR, retaining productive beta sequences. Rows with a matching CDR3 protein are joined into one entry that keeps the most common DNA and genes. TCRdb, not the original authors, processed these V and J calls. The sample table lists 250,000 or so distinct CDR3 sequences, around a tenth of them with a count of one. 22% of the sample is taken by the ten largest.

Between the V and J ends, shortened by 5 bases and 0 bases respectively, the junction contains 11 bases. From the cysteine through the phenylalanine, the CDR3 covers 15 amino acids. Only the CDR3 region is kept as DNA, spanning 45 bases read in frame from base 1. The germline V gene encodes CDR1 MNHEY and CDR2 SMNVEV (reference sequence). The entry originates in a study of T-cell memory formation after mild COVID-19 (dated by TCRdb to 2020 to 2022). About the full investigation: Most TCR sequence clusters were specific to one of the two donors. Longitudinal TCRalpha and TCRbeta repertoire sequencing tracked T-cell clones expanding and contracting after mild COVID-19 in a couple of donors. Two young, previously healthy adult volunteers made up the cohort, one male and one female. General study outcomes and caveats: The detection of some responding clones in pre-infection memory suggests that pre-existing cross-reactive memory T cells joined the SARS-CoV-2 response. The study included only a couple of mild cases, and larger cohorts that include severe cases with pre-infection samples were judged to be necessary. Contracting CD4+ clones were found mainly in CM and EM memory subsets, while CD8+ clones were enriched in EMRA. SARS-CoV-2 specificity of the second-wave clones peaking on day 37 was not confirmed. Clones that contracted from day 15 to 85 showed balanced CD4/CD8 phenotypes, whereas a second wave of clones that expanded from day 15 to 37 leaned towards CD4+.

Ficoll-Paque density gradient centrifugation was the method used to isolate PBMCs. This receptor chain uses TRBV27 and TRBJ1-5; confidence is insufficient to name the D gene. The sequence was collected from a man aged 18 to 29 who had mild COVID-19 (a few samples of this study predate the infection). The sample titles of this study are shuffled in the database, so cell type and time point are left out; the donor was told from shared clones. The sample was PBMCs or a T cell subset sorted from them (not recorded which). The bases read TGTGCCAGCAGTCCCGGGCCGGTTAGCAATCAGCCCCAGCATTTT. This translates into CASSPGPVSNQPQHF.